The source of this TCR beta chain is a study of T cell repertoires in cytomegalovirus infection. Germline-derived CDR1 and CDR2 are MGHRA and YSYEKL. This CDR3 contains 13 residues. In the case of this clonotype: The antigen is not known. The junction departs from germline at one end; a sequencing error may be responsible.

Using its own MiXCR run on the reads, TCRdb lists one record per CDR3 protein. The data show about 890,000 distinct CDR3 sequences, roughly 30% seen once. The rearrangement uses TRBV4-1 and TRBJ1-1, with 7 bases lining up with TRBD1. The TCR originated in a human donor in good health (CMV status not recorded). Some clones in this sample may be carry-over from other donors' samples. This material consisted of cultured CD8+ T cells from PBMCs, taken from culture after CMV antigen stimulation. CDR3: CASTGATNTEAFF. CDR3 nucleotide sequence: TGCGCTAGCACAGGGGCCACGAACACTGAAGCTTTCTTT.